The 14 T cell receptor beta chains in this list originate from one sample, sequenced in a study of T-cell memory formation after mild COVID-19. MiXCR, run by TCRdb on the 5' RACE reads, gives a single entry per CDR3 protein. The data contain 250,000 to 400,000 distinct CDR3 sequences, 14% of them singletons. Sample: PBMCs or a T cell subset sorted from them (not recorded which). The receptor source for this set is a young man who had mild COVID-19 (a few samples of this study predate the infection). Cell type and time point are not known.

The gene calls are TRBV6-5 and TRBJ2-3; TRBD2 matches at 8 bases. The junction had 9 bases not matched to a gene; V was cut back by 2 bases and J by 5 bases. This CDR3 has 16 amino acids. Germline CDR1 is MNHEY and CDR2 is SVGAGI. CDR3 protein: CASSYIGSGAEDTQYF. CDR3 in DNA: TGTGCCAGCAGTTACATAGGTAGCGGGGCTGAAGATACGCAGTATTTT.

This rearrangement joins TRBV5-4 to TRBJ2-7; D ambiguous. The V gene's germline CDR1 is SGHNT and CDR2 YYREEE (reference sequence). The CDR3 has 15 residues. Trimming removed 1 base from V and 2 bases from J, with 13 bases in between. CDR3 sequence (DNA): TGTGCCAGCAGCTTGTCCCAGGCCTCCCCCTACGAGCAGTACTTC. This codes for CASSLSQASPYEQYF.

This clonotype was detected a few times. The rearrangement links TRBV12-3 or TRBV12-4 to TRBJ2-2; 15 nucleotides agree with TRBD2. The CDR3 covers 19 residues. V lost 5 bases and J lost 1; bases outside the gene matches: 8. The CDR3 DNA is TGTGCCAGCAGTCCCCCCCCGGGACTAGCGGGGGGGAACACCGGGGAGCTGTTTTTT. It codes for CASSPPPGLAGGNTGELFF.

This clonotype was observed a few times. The CDR3 spells CATSRELTLIAKNIQYF. CDR3 DNA sequence: TGTGCCACCAGCAGAGAATTGACTTTAATAGCCAAAAACATTCAGTACTTC. The J gene is TRBJ2-4, the V gene TRBV15, with no clear D. The germline CDR1 and CDR2 sequences are LNHNV and YYDKDF (reference sequence). Trimming took 0 bases from V and 0 from J, leaving 12 bases between them. The CDR3 spans 17 residues.

The chain employs TRBV7-2 and TRBJ1-5; maybe TRBD1 (5 bases). Germline lookup yields CDR1 SGHTA and CDR2 FQGNSA. The V gene lost 2 bases and the J gene lost 11 bases, with 16 bases spanning the gap. This CDR3 region has 14 residues. The CDR3 sequence: CASSLQGPPGAQHF. The CDR3 DNA reads TGTGCCAGCAGCTTACAGGGTCCACCCGGCGCCCAGCATTTT.

The table lists this clonotype with many counts. The CDR3 reads CASFPGLAGDSYEQYV. The CDR3 DNA follows: TGTGCCAGTTTCCCGGGGCTAGCGGGTGACTCCTACGAGCAGTACGTC. The gene calls are TRBV7-2 and TRBJ2-7; 8 bases are shared with TRBD2. This CDR3 is 16 amino acids long. Per the germline V gene, CDR1 is SGHTA and CDR2 is FQGNSA. V gave up 9 bases and J gave up 0 bases; unmatched junction bases: 13.

J is TRBJ2-7 and V is TRBV6-2 or TRBV6-3; perhaps TRBD1 as D (5 bases). There are 14 residues in the CDR3. CDR1 is MNHEY and CDR2 is SVGEGT in the germline V gene. Trimming stripped 0 bases from V and 5 bases from J, with 11 bases between. CDR3 sequence: CASSYSAGSNEQYV. As DNA, the CDR3 is TGTGCCAGCAGTTACTCGGCAGGGTCCAACGAGCAGTACGTC.

This clonotype was detected a few times. This sequence joins TRBV7-3 and TRBJ2-7, with D perhaps TRBD2 (7 bases). This CDR3 is 15 amino acids long. V was shortened by 5 bases and J by 3 bases, with 17 bases between the two germline ends. Germline lookup yields CDR1 SGHTA and CDR2 FQGTGA. CDR3 in DNA: TGTGCCAGCAGCCCCGTGGCGGGGGCGCACTACGAGCAGTACGTC. It encodes CASSPVAGAHYEQYV.

This clonotype was observed a few times. J is TRBJ1-4 and V is TRBV4-1, with 9 bases aligning to TRBD1. V lost 3 bases to trimming and J lost 3 bases; unmatched junction nucleotides: 2. Germline loops: CDR1 MGHRA, CDR2 YSYEKL. This CDR3 contains 15 residues. Written as DNA, the CDR3 is TGCGCCAGCAGCCAGTACAGGGGGCCTAATGAAAAACTGTTTTTT. Its translation is CASSQYRGPNEKLFF.

In this sample, this clonotype turned up a few times. The CDR3 DNA sequence: TGTGCCAGCAGTTTATCACGGGGGGGCCTCAATGAGCAGTTCTTC. This translates into CASSLSRGGLNEQFF. V is TRBV12-3 or TRBV12-4 and J is TRBJ2-1; TRBD2 matches 8 bases. The CDR3 has 15 residues. The trim removed 2 bases at V and 6 bases at J, leaving 6 bases unmatched.

In its sample, this clonotype was seen many times. The V call is TRBV12-3 or TRBV12-4, the J call TRBJ1-1; D might be TRBD1 (6 bases). Trimming cost V 2 bases and J 4 bases, with 8 bases left between them. The CDR3 length is 13 residues. The CDR3 sequence: CASSLTGTTEAFF. The CDR3 DNA reads as TGTGCCAGCAGTTTAACAGGGACCACTGAAGCTTTCTTT.

A few counts support this clonotype. The chain couples TRBV27 to TRBJ1-1; 7 bases agree with TRBD1. V was pared by 2 bases and J by 3 bases, with 3 bases of the junction left unmatched. The V gene's germline CDR1 is MNHEY and CDR2 SMNVEV (reference sequence). The CDR3 is made up of 14 amino acids. CDR3 residues: CASSLGTVHTEAFF. The CDR3 nucleotides are TGTGCCAGCAGTTTAGGGACAGTCCACACTGAAGCTTTCTTT.

In this sample, this clonotype turned up a few times. The gene calls are TRBV5-1 and TRBJ2-3; D unclear. V was clipped by 0 bases and J by 7 bases, with 6 bases between them. This CDR3 region has 12 residues. Germline CDR1 and CDR2: SGHRS and YFSETQ. The chain's CDR3 is CASSLATNTQYF. CDR3 DNA sequence: TGCGCCAGCAGCTTGGCCACCAATACGCAGTATTTT.

The gene calls are TRBV2 and TRBJ2-7; weak D call: TRBD1 (5 bases). V was cut by 3 bases and J by 0 bases, with 6 bases left in between. The germline V gene encodes CDR1 SNHLY and CDR2 FYNNEI. This CDR3 is 13 amino acids long. CDR3 region: CASSDDSSYEQYV. The CDR3 region has the DNA TGTGCCAGCAGTGACGACAGCTCCTACGAGCAGTACGTC.